This T cell receptor (beta chain) was observed in a study of vaccination effects on CD4 cells after COVID-19. On this clone: Its antigen is undetermined.

The authors isolated CD4+ T cells after 9 to 10 days of culture. The person acquired a PCR-confirmed SARS-CoV-2 infection between March and December 2020. The CDR3 loop spans 17 amino acids. Germline assignment: CDR1 SGDLS and CDR2 YYNGEE. V lost 2 bases, J lost 3 bases, and 7 bases stayed unmatched. Profiled with immunoSEQ multiplex PCR; TCRdb holds only in-frame clones, not every one. This sample yields approximately 47,000 clones, of which about 80% are seen a single time; approximately 12% belongs to the top ten. Sample: CD4+ T cells from PBMCs cultured without peptide, taken before COVID-19 vaccination. The sequence was obtained from a human donor who had a prior SARS-CoV-2 infection. The chain carries TRBV9 and TRBJ2-2; TRBD2 matches 10 bases. CDR3 DNA: TGTGCCAGCAGCGTTCTAGCGGGAGTGGGGGACACCGGGGAGCTGTTTTTT. Protein: CASSVLAGVGDTGELFF.